The next 16 T cell receptor beta chains were all read from a single sample in a study of high-grade serous ovarian cancer treatment subgroups. Measured with immunoSEQ multiplex PCR; TCRdb has only the in-frame clones, and not every one. The sample includes more than 7,500 clones, about nine tenths of them seen just once. Tumor tissue was taken before any definitive surgery or chemotherapy was given. Material for sequencing was tumor tissue. These receptors were obtained from a human donor with high-grade serous ovarian cancer.

This clone was observed a few times. The rearrangement links TRBV28 to TRBJ1-1; 7 bases are shared with TRBD1. V was pared by 6 bases and J by 5 bases, with 3 bases of the junction left unmatched. Germline assignment: CDR1 MDHEN and CDR2 SYDVKM. This CDR3 has 12 residues. The CDR3 DNA sequence: TGTGCCAGCAGACAGACAGGGACTGAAGCTTTCTTT. Protein product: CASRQTGTEAFF.

The genes are TRBV5-5 and TRBJ2-1; possibly TRBD2 for D (7 bases). This CDR3 is built from 15 residues. Germline assignment: CDR1 SGHKS and CDR2 YYEKEE (reference sequence). Trimming shortened V by 0 bases and J by 9 bases, and 16 bases separated the two germline ends. The CDR3 here is CASSLGLGGPVEQFF. CDR3 bases: TGTGCCAGCAGCTTGGGTCTGGGGGGGCCGGTTGAGCAGTTCTTC. The full variable domain, rest sourced from reference TRBV5-5 and TRBJ2-1, is DAGVTQSPTHLIKTRGQQVTLRCSPISGHKSVSWYQQVLGQGPQFIFQYYEKEERGRGNFPDRFSARQFPNYSSELNVNALLLGDSALYLCASSLGLGGPVEQFFGPGTRLTVL.

The chain links TRBV5-6 to TRBJ2-7, with D unresolved. This CDR3 has 12 amino acids. Germline V gene lookup returns CDR1 SGHDT and CDR2 YYEEEE. V was cut by 5 bases and J by 2 bases, with 8 bases left in between. The CDR3 DNA follows: TGTGCCAGCAGTCTATCTACCTACGAGCAGTACTTC. Translated, it gives CASSLSTYEQYF.

The chain recombines TRBV11-2 with TRBJ2-3, with D perhaps being TRBD1 or TRBD2 (6 bases each). Trimming took 4 bases from V and 13 from J, leaving 15 bases between them. The germline CDR1 and CDR2 sequences are SGHAT and FQNNGV. The length of the CDR3 is 12 residues. The CDR3 coding sequence is TGTGCCAGCAGCTCCCTAGGGGGGCGGGAGTATTTT. It specifies CASSSLGGREYF.

The chain joins TRBV2 to TRBJ2-7; 9 nucleotides line up with TRBD1. The CDR3 runs 14 residues. Unmatched junction bases numbered 8, after V lost 8 bases and J lost 3 bases. CDR1 and CDR2 from the germline V gene are SNHLY and FYNNEI. The CDR3: CASWRDREHYEQYF. CDR3 coding DNA: TGTGCCAGCTGGCGGGACAGGGAGCACTACGAGCAGTACTTC.

The chain joins TRBV7-9 to TRBJ1-3; no firm D call. The CDR3 loop spans 14 amino acids. Trimming removed 3 bases from V and 5 bases from J, with 11 bases in between. Germline V gives CDR1 SEHNR, CDR2 FQNEAQ (reference sequence). CDR3 region: CASSFVSRRNTIYF. The CDR3 region has the DNA TGTGCCAGCAGCTTCGTAAGCCGTCGAAACACCATATATTTT.

The rearrangement joins TRBV7-9 to TRBJ2-2; TRBD2 matches 13 bases. The V gene end was trimmed by 2 bases and the J gene end by 6 bases; junction bases not matched to a gene: 3. Germline CDR1 and CDR2: SEHNR and FQNEAQ (reference sequence). CDR3 length: 16 residues. The CDR3 nucleotides are TGTGCCAGCAGCTTAAGGACTAGCGGGAGCCCCGGGGAGCTGTTTTTT. Translating it yields CASSLRTSGSPGELFF.

A single count supports this clone. The chain combines TRBV7-9 with TRBJ2-5; no definite D call. This CDR3 has 13 residues. V was cut by 5 bases and J by 1 base, with 8 bases left in between. Germline lookup yields CDR1 SEHNR and CDR2 FQNEAQ (reference sequence). The CDR3 sequence is CASSTGSQETQYF. The CDR3 DNA reads as TGTGCCAGCAGCACGGGTAGCCAAGAGACCCAGTACTTC.

The chain is built from TRBV5-4 and TRBJ2-5, with TRBD2 as a possible D gene (6 bases). The CDR3 runs 14 residues. The V gene's germline CDR1 is SGHNT and CDR2 YYREEE (reference sequence). The V end was cut by 2 bases, the J end by 2 bases, with 10 bases between. CDR3 nucleotides: TGTGCCAGCAGCTTCAACGGGGGACAAGAGACCCAGTACTTC. Residues: CASSFNGGQETQYF.

The chain is built from TRBV18 and TRBJ2-7, with D hard to call. Germline V CDR1 and CDR2: KGHSH, LQKENI. The CDR3 contains 13 residues. With 2 bases removed from V and 2 bases from J, the gap between germline ends came to 7 bases. CDR3 protein: CASSPVKAYEQYF. Here the CDR3 DNA reads TGTGCCAGCTCACCAGTAAAGGCCTACGAGCAGTACTTC.

The V and J genes are TRBV6-6 and TRBJ1-5, with 7 bases aligning to TRBD1. V lost 6 bases and J lost 3; bases outside the gene matches: 11. The CDR3 length is 16 residues. CDR1 is MNHNY and CDR2 is SVGAGI in the germline V gene (reference sequence). CDR3 residues: CASSSLSRGANQPQHF. The CDR3 DNA is TGTGCCAGCAGCTCCCTCAGCAGGGGGGCCAATCAGCCCCAGCATTTT.

The CDR3 here is CASSRSGQANEKLFF. The DNA of the CDR3 is TGTGCCAGCAGTCGGTCGGGGCAAGCTAATGAAAAACTGTTTTTT. This chain links TRBV7-2 with TRBJ1-4, with D maybe TRBD1 (5 bases). CDR1 is SGHTA and CDR2 is FQGNSA in the germline V gene. V was shortened by 6 bases and J by 3 bases, with 14 bases between the two germline ends. This CDR3 has 15 residues.

The V gene is TRBV19, the J gene TRBJ1-2; a possible D gene is TRBD1 (5 bases). The CDR3 has 13 residues. Germline values: CDR1 LNHDA, CDR2 SQIVND (reference sequence). Trimming cost V 5 bases and J 3 bases, with 10 bases left between them. The CDR3 bases are TGTGCCAGTAGTTCGACAGCGCACTATGGCTACACCTTC. It translates to CASSSTAHYGYTF.

The J gene is TRBJ2-1, the V gene TRBV11-2, with D unresolved. V was cut by 4 bases and J by 0 bases, with 13 bases left in between. The germline gives CDR1 SGHAT, CDR2 FQNNGV. The CDR3 is 16 amino acids. CDR3 coding DNA: TGTGCCAGCAGCTCAGTGCTCGGGTACTCCTACAATGAGCAGTTCTTC. It specifies CASSSVLGYSYNEQFF. The whole variable domain, filled in from reference TRBV11-2 and TRBJ2-1, reads EAGVAQSPRYKIIEKRQSVAFWCNPISGHATLYWYQQILGQGPKLLIQFQNNGVVDDSQLPKDRFSAERLKGVDSTLKIQPAKLEDSAVYLCASSSVLGYSYNEQFFGPGTRLTVL.

The V call is TRBV4-1, the J call TRBJ2-3; 7 bases align to TRBD2. Germline assignment: CDR1 MGHRA and CDR2 YSYEKL. This CDR3 region has 18 residues. The V and J ends lost 0 bases and 4 bases, in that order; junction bases with no gene match: 13. CDR3 loop: CASSQDYSGSSDADTQYF. In DNA, the CDR3 is TGCGCCAGCAGCCAAGACTATAGCGGGTCTAGCGATGCAGATACGCAGTATTTT.

The V and J genes are TRBV11-3 and TRBJ1-1; D unresolved. The CDR3 loop spans 16 amino acids. Germline CDR1 and CDR2: SGHNT and YENEEA. V lost 3 bases to trimming and J lost 3 bases, with 17 bases between them. CDR3 nucleotides: TGTGCCAGCAGCTTGAGGATTGGGGATGTGGACACTGAAGCTTTCTTT. Its translation: CASSLRIGDVDTEAFF.